Reported below is one TCR beta chain. This sample also contains other DNA sequences that code for the same CDR3. These data belong to a study of control samples from healthy donors and cancer patients. Profiled with immunoSEQ multiplex PCR; TCRdb holds only in-frame clones, not every one. The repertoire holds roughly 170,000 clones, 94% seen once, with more than 1.1% in the top ten. CDR1 is SGHRS, CDR2 YFSETQ, per germline. Trimming removed 5 bases from V and 12 bases from J, with 20 bases in between. The CDR3 runs to 14 residues. The sequence was collected from a woman younger than 30 in good health. Sequencing input: blood. The V call is TRBV5-1, the J call TRBJ1-4, with D possibly TRBD1 on 5 matching bases. The CDR3, as DNA: TGCGCCAGCAGTTACGAAGCCGGGGGTCGGGAACTGTTTTTT. It codes for CASSYEAGGRELFF.